The 15 T cell receptor beta chains below were found in one sample sequenced in a study of regulatory T cells in long-lasting Graves disease. CDR3-region Arm-PCR and iRepertoire HTBI primers produced the TCR beta libraries. TCRdb independently ran MiXCR on the multiplex PCR reads; one entry per CDR3 protein. The sample records over 450,000 distinct CDR3 sequences, around 12% being singletons. This sample's time point: newly diagnosed GD, antithyroid drugs for less than 3 months. The TCR library was made from RNA that had been extracted from PBMCs in TRIzol. In addition, the sample was reused for a study of T cells in Graves' hyperthyroidism and ophthalmopathy.

Sequenced material: peripheral blood mononuclear cells (PBMCs), taken at new diagnosis, from a patient treated with antithyroid drugs. All receptors derive from a woman aged 25 to 39 with Graves disease.

This clonotype was counted ten times or more. The V call is TRBV12-3 or TRBV12-4, the J call TRBJ2-7; 8 nucleotides match TRBD1. J gave up 0 bases and V 6 bases, and 7 bases lay outside the gene matches. The CDR3 covers 15 residues. CDR3 bases: TGTGCCAGCAGACTGACCGGGACAGGCTCCTACGAGCAGTACTTC. This gives the protein CASRLTGTGSYEQYF.

This clonotype was detected ten times or more. V gene TRBV3-1 combines with J gene TRBJ1-2; maybe TRBD1 (5 bases). The CDR3 totals 14 residues. Germline loops: CDR1 LGHDT, CDR2 YNNKEL (reference sequence). V was pared by 0 bases and J by 4 bases, with 9 bases between. The CDR3 here is CASSQDRTGYGYTF. The CDR3 nucleotides are TGTGCCAGCAGCCAAGATCGAACAGGCTATGGCTACACCTTC.

This clonotype was picked up many times. The chain recombines TRBV28 with TRBJ2-7; D gene ambiguous. V was cut by 1 base and J by 3 bases, with 7 bases left in between. The CDR3 loop spans 13 amino acids. CDR1 and CDR2 (germline): MDHEN, SYDVKM. The CDR3, as DNA: TGTGCCAGCAGTTTATATCTAGGCTACGAGCAGTACTTC. Encoded protein: CASSLYLGYEQYF.

In DNA, the CDR3 is TGTGCCAGCAGCCAATTTTTAGCGGGAGAGGCCACCGGGGAGCTGTTTTTT. It is translated as CASSQFLAGEATGELFF. The V call is TRBV14, the J call TRBJ2-2, with 9 bases aligning to TRBD2. V gave up 2 bases and J gave up 4 bases; unmatched junction bases: 8. CDR1 is SGHDN and CDR2 is FVKESK in the germline V gene. The CDR3 extends over 17 amino acids.

This clonotype was found many times. This chain joins TRBV10-3 and TRBJ1-4; D gene uncertain. This CDR3 has 14 amino acids. Trimming shortened V by 2 bases and J by 11 bases, and 15 bases separated the two germline ends. From germline, CDR1 is ENHRY and CDR2 SYGVKD. As DNA, the CDR3 is TGTGCCATCAGTGAGAAATTCCCGGGGTCGAAACTGTTTTTT. This codes for CAISEKFPGSKLFF.

This chain links TRBV6-2 or TRBV6-3 with TRBJ2-5; possible D gene TRBD1, 8 bases. This CDR3 contains 19 residues. The germline V gene encodes CDR1 MNHEY and CDR2 SVGEGT. V shed 6 bases and J shed 6 bases, with 32 bases lying between them. The CDR3 is CASRGGGQDVSSELKTQYF. The CDR3 DNA sequence: TGTGCCAGCAGGGGAGGGGGACAGGATGTTTCTAGCGAACTGAAGACCCAGTACTTC.

The table lists this clonotype with many counts. This chain uses TRBV28 with TRBJ2-1; D uncertain. The CDR3 runs 13 residues. The germline V gene has CDR1 MDHEN and CDR2 SYDVKM. V was trimmed by 1 base and J by 4 bases, leaving 5 bases between them. CDR3 in amino acids: CASSLSMYNEQFF. The CDR3 nucleotides are TGTGCCAGCAGTTTATCCATGTACAATGAGCAGTTCTTC.

This chain links TRBV19 with TRBJ2-2; weak D call: TRBD2 (6 bases). This CDR3 has 15 amino acids. Germline CDR1 and CDR2: LNHDA and SQIVND (reference sequence). Trimming left V 8 bases short and J 2 bases short, with 15 bases between. Here the CDR3 reads CASCARRGNTGELFF. In DNA, the CDR3 is TGTGCCAGTTGTGCTCGGCGGGGTAACACCGGGGAGCTGTTTTTT.

This clonotype was seen at least ten times. The genes are TRBV19 and TRBJ2-5, with 7 bases aligning to TRBD2. Germline values: CDR1 LNHDA, CDR2 SQIVND (reference sequence). The CDR3 spans 14 residues. The trim removed 3 bases at V and 3 bases at J, leaving 4 bases unmatched. In DNA form, the CDR3 reads TGTGCCAGTAGTATTGGGCTAGCGGAAGAGACCCAGTACTTC. The encoded protein is CASSIGLAEETQYF.

The V call is TRBV27, the J call TRBJ1-4; D remains ambiguous. Germline V CDR1 and CDR2: MNHEY, SMNVEV (reference sequence). Trimming took 2 bases from V and 0 from J, leaving 7 bases between them. CDR3 length: 15 amino acids. Here the CDR3 reads CASSLGVATNEKLFF. DNA for the CDR3: TGTGCCAGCAGTTTAGGGGTTGCAACTAATGAAAAACTGTTTTTT.

This clonotype was seen ten or more times. The chain uses TRBV12-3 or TRBV12-4 and TRBJ2-6; D uncertain. V lost 3 bases, J lost 0 bases, and 3 bases lay in between. The CDR3 is 14 residues long. This chain's CDR3 is CASSFVSGANVLTF. As DNA, the CDR3 is TGTGCCAGCAGTTTTGTCTCTGGGGCCAACGTCCTGACTTTC.

This clonotype was observed at least ten times. DNA of the CDR3: TGTGCCAGCAGTTTGAGGGGGGCGATACCTTCTGGAAACACCATATATTTT. Amino acid sequence: CASSLRGAIPSGNTIYF. J is TRBJ1-3 and V is TRBV12-3 or TRBV12-4; D might be TRBD1 (6 bases). Trimming cost V 3 bases and J 1 base, with 16 bases left between them. The length of the CDR3 is 17 residues.

This clonotype was picked up many times. The gene calls are TRBV18 and TRBJ1-4; no definite D call. The CDR3 sequence is 14 residues long. The V gene lost 2 bases and the J gene lost 2 bases, with 6 bases spanning the gap. The germline V gene has CDR1 KGHSH and CDR2 LQKENI. The CDR3 protein is CASSPALTNEKLFF. For the CDR3, the DNA is TGTGCCAGCTCACCAGCACTGACTAATGAAAAACTGTTTTTT. Full variable domain (remainder filled in from reference TRBV18 and TRBJ1-4): NAGVMQNPRHLVRRRGQEARLRCSPMKGHSHVYWYRQLPEEGLKFMVYLQKENIIDESGMPKERFSAEFPKEGPSILRIQQVVRGDSAAYFCASSPALTNEKLFFGSGTQLSVL.

There are a few counts of this clonotype. The chain links TRBV24-1 to TRBJ2-2; TRBD2 matches 11 bases. With 0 bases clipped from V and 6 bases from J, the junction kept 5 bases outside the gene matches. CDR1 KGHDR and CDR2 SFDVKD come from the germline V gene. The length of the CDR3 is 17 residues. The CDR3, as DNA: TGTGCCACCAGTGATTTGCCGGTAGCGGGAGGGTCCGGGGAGCTGTTTTTT. Protein: CATSDLPVAGGSGELFF.

At least ten counts were recorded for this clonotype. The chain joins TRBV11-2 to TRBJ2-2; perhaps TRBD2 as D (5 bases). Trimming shortened V by 3 bases and J by 4 bases, and 9 bases separated the two germline ends. This CDR3 has 14 amino acids. Germline V gives CDR1 SGHAT, CDR2 FQNNGV. The CDR3 DNA sequence: TGTGCCAGCAGCTTGAGGGTTTCCACCGGGGAGCTGTTTTTT. Its translation is CASSLRVSTGELFF.